This TCR beta chain comes out of a study of patients and donors after allogeneic stem cell transplantation. The V end was cut by 4 bases, the J end by 4 bases, with 11 bases between. Germline loops: CDR1 LGHDT, CDR2 YNNKEL (reference sequence). This CDR3 is 14 amino acids long. TCRdb redid the calling of the RT-PCR reads with MiXCR, one entry per CDR3 protein. The table lists 80,000 to 90,000 distinct CDR3 sequences, roughly 50% of them singletons. This sequence originates from a human donor who was either an allogeneic HSCT recipient or a stem cell or donor lymphocyte infusion donor (not recorded which). It is not recorded whose cells these are; they may come from a transplant donor. The chain uses TRBV3-1 and TRBJ1-5; D is undetermined. The sample taken for sequencing was blood, either unsorted or a sorted T cell fraction (not recorded which). The CDR3: CASSRGVLNQPQHF. CDR3 DNA sequence: TGTGCCAGCAGCCGCGGGGTATTGAATCAGCCCCAGCATTTT. The complete variable domain, with remaining parts taken from reference TRBV3-1 and TRBJ1-5, reads DTAVSQTPKYLVTQMGNDKSIKCEQNLGHDTMYWYKQDSKKFLKIMFSYNNKELIINETVPNRFSPKSPDKAHLNLHINSLELGDSAVYFCASSRGVLNQPQHFGDGTRLSIL.